This T cell receptor beta chain was recorded in a study of blood T cell repertoires in COVID-19. The assay was immunoSEQ multiplex PCR, and TCRdb's table has in-frame clones only and misses some. Of a few hundred thousand clones in the sample, approximately 89% are singletons; the top ten hold 3% to 4.5%. V was clipped by 5 bases and J by 5 bases, with 15 bases between them. CDR1 is SGHTA and CDR2 is FQGTGA in the germline V gene. The CDR3 runs 14 residues. Enrolled during active infection, Seattle patients were then followed longitudinally. Sequencing was performed on peripheral blood. This receptor was identified in a woman aged 55-70 years with COVID-19, enrolled during active disease. The rearrangement joins TRBV7-3 to TRBJ1-1, with a tentative D call TRBD1 (5 bases). The CDR3 is CASSPNGDRTEAFF. CDR3 nucleotides: TGTGCCAGCAGCCCTAACGGTGACAGAACTGAAGCTTTCTTT.